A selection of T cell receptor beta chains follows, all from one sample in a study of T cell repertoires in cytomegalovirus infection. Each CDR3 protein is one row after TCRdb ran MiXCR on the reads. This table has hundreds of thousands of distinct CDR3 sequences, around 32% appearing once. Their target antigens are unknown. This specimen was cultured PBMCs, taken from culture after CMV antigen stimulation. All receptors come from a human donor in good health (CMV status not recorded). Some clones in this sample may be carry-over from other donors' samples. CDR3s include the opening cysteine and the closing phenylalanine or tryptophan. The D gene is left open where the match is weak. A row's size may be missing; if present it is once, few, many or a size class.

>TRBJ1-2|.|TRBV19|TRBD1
TGTGCCAGTAGTGTCCTGGACCTCGGGACAGCTAACTATGGCTACACCTTC
CASSVLDLGTANYGYTF
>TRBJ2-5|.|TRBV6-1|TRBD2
TGTGCCAGCAGTGAGACGCCTAGCGGGGAAGAGACCCAGTACTTC
CASSETPSGEETQYF
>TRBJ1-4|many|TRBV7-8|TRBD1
TGTGCCAGCAGCCGCACCCACGCGGGGACAGGGGACGAAAAACTGTTTTTT
CASSRTHAGTGDEKLFF
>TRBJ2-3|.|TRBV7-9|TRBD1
TGTGCCAGCAGCTTCGACAGGGTGACCCGCACAGATACGCAGTATTTT
CASSFDRVTRTDTQYF
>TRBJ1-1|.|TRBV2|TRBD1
TGTGCCAGCAGTGAATACCCGGACAGGGGGCTCAACACTGAAGCTTTCTTT
CASSEYPDRGLNTEAFF
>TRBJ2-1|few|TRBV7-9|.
TGTGCCATGGACGCAGGAGGGCCCTCGGGTAATGAGCAGTTCTTC
CAMDAGGPSGNEQFF
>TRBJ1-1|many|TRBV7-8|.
TGTGCCAGCAGCTTATCCCCAGGTAGGGATGAAGCTTTCTTT
CASSLSPGRDEAFF
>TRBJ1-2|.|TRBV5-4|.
TGTGCCAGCAGCCCCCCCCCTGTTGGGGAAGTATTGGATGGATTCTATGGCTACACCTTC
CASSPPPVGEVLDGFYGYTF
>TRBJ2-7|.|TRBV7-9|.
TGTGCCAGCAGCCCGACCCAGGGGGGACTCCTCTTAAAGCAGTACTTC
CASSPTQGGLLLKQYF
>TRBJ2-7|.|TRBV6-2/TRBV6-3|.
TGTGCCAGCAGGAGACCCGGGGGTACCTACGAGCAGTACTTC
CASRRPGGTYEQYF
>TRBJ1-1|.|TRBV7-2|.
TGTGCCAGCAGCTTAGGGCCTTGGAGCACTGAAGCTTTCTTT
CASSLGPWSTEAFF
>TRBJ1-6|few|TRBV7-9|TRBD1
TGTGCCACCGACAGGGATAGCTCCTATAATTCACCCCTCCACTTT
CATDRDSSYNSPLHF
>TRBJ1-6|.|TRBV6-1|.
TGTGCCAGCAGTAACTACAGGGCTGCCTCCCTCCACTTT
CASSNYRAASLHF
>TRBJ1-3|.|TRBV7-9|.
TGTGCCAGCAGCCGAGCCGACAGCCGCTCTGGAAACACCATATATTTT
CASSRADSRSGNTIYF
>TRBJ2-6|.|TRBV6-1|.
TGTGCCAGCAGGGCCCACAGCGACGCCGGGGCCAACGTCCTGACTTTC
CASRAHSDAGANVLTF
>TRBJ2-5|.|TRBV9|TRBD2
TGTGCCAGCAGCGCCGGACTAGCGGGTCATGAGACCCAGTACTTC
CASSAGLAGHETQYF
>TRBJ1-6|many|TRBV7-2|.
TGTGCCAGCAGTACCAAGGACGTTTCACCCCTCCACTTT
CASSTKDVSPLHF
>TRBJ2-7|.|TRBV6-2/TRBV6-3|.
TGTGCCAGCCGGGACGACGATTACGAGCAGTACTTC
CASRDDDYEQYF
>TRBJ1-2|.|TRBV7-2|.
TGTGCCAGCAGCTTAGTTCCAGGGACCTCCTATGGCTACACCTTC
CASSLVPGTSYGYTF
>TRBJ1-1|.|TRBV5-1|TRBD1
TGCGCCAGCAGCCCGAGGGGGACAGGGGGAACTGAAGCTTTCTTT
CASSPRGTGGTEAFF
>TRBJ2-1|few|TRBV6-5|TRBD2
TGTGCCAGCAGTTCCCCTCTAGCGGGGGGCCTCAATGAGCAGTTCTTC
CASSSPLAGGLNEQFF
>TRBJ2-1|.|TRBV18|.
TGTGCCAGCTCTCTCAAGACAGCCAGCTCCTACAATGAGCAGTTCTTC
CASSLKTASSYNEQFF
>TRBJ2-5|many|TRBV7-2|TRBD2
TGTGCCAGCAGCTTGGGACTAGCTCTTCGAGGGACCCAGTACTTC
CASSLGLALRGTQYF
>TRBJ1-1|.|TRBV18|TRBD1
TGTGCCAGCTCACCGGGGGACAGAGCGCACACTGAAGCTTTCTTT
CASSPGDRAHTEAFF
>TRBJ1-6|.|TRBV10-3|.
TGTGCCATCAGTGTTAGTGGCACAAATTCACCCCTCCACTTT
CAISVSGTNSPLHF
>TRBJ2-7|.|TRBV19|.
TGTGCCAGTAGTATCCTGGCAGGGGCCTACGAGCAGTACTTC
CASSILAGAYEQYF
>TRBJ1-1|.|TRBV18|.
TGTGCCAGCTCATCACAGGATTGGGGCACTGAAGCTTTCTTT
CASSSQDWGTEAFF
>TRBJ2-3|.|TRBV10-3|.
TGTGCCATCAGTGACCCGTCCGATTTGACGCAGTATTTT
CAISDPSDLTQYF
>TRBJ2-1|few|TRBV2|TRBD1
TGTGCCAGCTCGACAGGGCCCACTAAGGATGAGCAGTTCTTC
CASSTGPTKDEQFF
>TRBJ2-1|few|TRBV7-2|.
TGTGCCAGCAGCTCAGGGGCCGGCCTGGGCGAGTACAATGAGCAGTTCTTC
CASSSGAGLGEYNEQFF
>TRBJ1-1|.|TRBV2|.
TGTGCCAGCAGTGCTAAGCTTGTAGCGGACACTGAAGCTTTCTTT
CASSAKLVADTEAFF
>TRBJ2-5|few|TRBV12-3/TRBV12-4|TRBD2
TGTGCCAGCGCGCACTATACTCGAGGGCTAGCGGGGAAACAAGAGACCCAGTACTTC
CASAHYTRGLAGKQETQYF
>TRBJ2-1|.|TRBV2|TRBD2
TGTGCCAGCAGTGAAACGGTAGCGGGGGGGCCGGAACGGTTCTTC
CASSETVAGGPERFF
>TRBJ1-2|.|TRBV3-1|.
TGTGCCAGCAGCCGGAGGGCCGCTAACTATGGCTACACCTTC
CASSRRAANYGYTF
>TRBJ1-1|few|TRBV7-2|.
TGTGCCAGCAGCTGGGAGGTAGCTACGGGGGGGAAGACTGAAGCTTTCTTT
CASSWEVATGGKTEAFF
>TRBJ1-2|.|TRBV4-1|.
TGCGCCAGCAGTGCACAAACCGCTAACTATGGCTACACCTTC
CASSAQTANYGYTF
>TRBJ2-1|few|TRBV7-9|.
TGTGCCAGCAGCTCCTTCGACGGGTACAATGAGCAGTTCTTC
CASSSFDGYNEQFF
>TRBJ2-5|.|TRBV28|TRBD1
TGTGCCAGCAGTCGAGACCAGACAGGGAGTAGGGAGACCCAGTACTTC
CASSRDQTGSRETQYF
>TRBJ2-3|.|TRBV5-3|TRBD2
TGTGCCAGCAGCTTGGGATTAGCGGGAGCCCGAGATACGCAGTATTTT
CASSLGLAGARDTQYF
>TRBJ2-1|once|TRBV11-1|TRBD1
TGTGCCAGCAGCCCCCCGGACAGGAATGAGCAGTTCTTC
CASSPPDRNEQFF
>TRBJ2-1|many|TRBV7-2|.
TGTGCCACCACTGTAGGGGGAGGCTCCTACAATGAGCAGTTCTTC
CATTVGGGSYNEQFF